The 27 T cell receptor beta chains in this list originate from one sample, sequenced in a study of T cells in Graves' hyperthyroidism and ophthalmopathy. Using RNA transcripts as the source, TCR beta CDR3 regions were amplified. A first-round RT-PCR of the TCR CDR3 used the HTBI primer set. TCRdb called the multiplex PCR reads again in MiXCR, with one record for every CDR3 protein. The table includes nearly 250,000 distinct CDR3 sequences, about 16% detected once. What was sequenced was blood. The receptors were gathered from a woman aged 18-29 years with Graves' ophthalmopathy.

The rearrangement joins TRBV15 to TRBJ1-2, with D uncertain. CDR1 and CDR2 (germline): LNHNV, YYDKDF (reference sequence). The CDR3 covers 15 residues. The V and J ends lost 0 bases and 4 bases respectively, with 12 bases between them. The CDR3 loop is CATSRDLMGSYGYTF. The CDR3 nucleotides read TGTGCCACCAGCAGAGATCTTATGGGGAGCTATGGCTACACCTTC. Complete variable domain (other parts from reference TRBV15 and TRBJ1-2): DAMVIQNPRYQVTQFGKPVTLSCSQTLNHNVMYWYQQKSSQAPKLLFHYYDKDFNNEADTPDNFQSRRPNTSFCFLDIRSPGLGDTAMYLCATSRDLMGSYGYTFGSGTRLTVV.

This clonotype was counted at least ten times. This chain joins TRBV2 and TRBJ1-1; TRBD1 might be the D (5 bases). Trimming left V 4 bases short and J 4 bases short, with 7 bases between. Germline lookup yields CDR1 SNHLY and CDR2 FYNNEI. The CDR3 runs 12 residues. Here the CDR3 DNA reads TGTGCCAGCAGTGCCGGGACCACTGAAGCTTTCTTT. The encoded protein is CASSAGTTEAFF.

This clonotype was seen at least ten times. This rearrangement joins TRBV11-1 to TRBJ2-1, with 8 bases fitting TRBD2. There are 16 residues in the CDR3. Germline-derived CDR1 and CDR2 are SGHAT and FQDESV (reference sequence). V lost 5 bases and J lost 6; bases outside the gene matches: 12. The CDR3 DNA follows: TGTGCCAGCAGCCAAATCGGGGGGGCCGAGGGCAATGAGCAGTTCTTC. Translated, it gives CASSQIGGAEGNEQFF.

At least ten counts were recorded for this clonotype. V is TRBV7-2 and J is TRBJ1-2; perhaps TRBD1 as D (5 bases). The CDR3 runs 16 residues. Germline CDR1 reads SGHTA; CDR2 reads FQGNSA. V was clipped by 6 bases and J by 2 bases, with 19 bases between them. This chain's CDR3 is CASSFKTGTVNYGYTF. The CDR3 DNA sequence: TGTGCCAGCAGTTTTAAAACCGGGACGGTCAACTATGGCTACACCTTC.

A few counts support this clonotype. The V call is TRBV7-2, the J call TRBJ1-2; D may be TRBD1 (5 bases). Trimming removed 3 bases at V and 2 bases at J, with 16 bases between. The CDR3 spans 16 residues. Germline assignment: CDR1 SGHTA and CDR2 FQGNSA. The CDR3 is CASSFPSQGPNYGYTF. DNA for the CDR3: TGTGCCAGCAGCTTCCCGTCGCAGGGACCAAACTATGGCTACACCTTC.

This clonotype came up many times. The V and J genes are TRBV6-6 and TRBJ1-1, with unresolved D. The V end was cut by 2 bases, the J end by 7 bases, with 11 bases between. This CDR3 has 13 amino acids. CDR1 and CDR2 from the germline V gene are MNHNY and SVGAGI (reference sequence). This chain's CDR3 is CASSYRDAIEAFF. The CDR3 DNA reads TGTGCCAGCAGTTACAGAGACGCCATTGAAGCTTTCTTT.

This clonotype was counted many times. The CDR3 reads CASGRGPDTQYF. The CDR3 DNA is TGTGCCAGCGGCAGGGGCCCAGATACGCAGTATTTT. V is TRBV2 and J is TRBJ2-3; D perhaps matches TRBD1 (6 bases). The germline V gene encodes CDR1 SNHLY and CDR2 FYNNEI. Deletions cut 8 bases from V and 4 bases from J, with 10 bases between. CDR3 length: 12 residues.

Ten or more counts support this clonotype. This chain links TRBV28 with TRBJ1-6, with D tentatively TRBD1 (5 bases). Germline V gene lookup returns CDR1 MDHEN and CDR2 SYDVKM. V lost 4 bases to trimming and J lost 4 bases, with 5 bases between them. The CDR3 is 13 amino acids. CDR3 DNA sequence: TGTGCCAGCAGTTGGGGGTATAATTCACCCCTCCACTTT. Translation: CASSWGYNSPLHF.

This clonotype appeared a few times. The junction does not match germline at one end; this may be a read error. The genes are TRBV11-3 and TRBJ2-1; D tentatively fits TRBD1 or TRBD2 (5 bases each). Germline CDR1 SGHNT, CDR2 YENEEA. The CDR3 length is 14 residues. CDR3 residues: CANSPGTFSTEQFF. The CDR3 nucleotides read TGTGCCAACAGCCCCGGGACCTTTTCTACGGAGCAGTTCTTC.

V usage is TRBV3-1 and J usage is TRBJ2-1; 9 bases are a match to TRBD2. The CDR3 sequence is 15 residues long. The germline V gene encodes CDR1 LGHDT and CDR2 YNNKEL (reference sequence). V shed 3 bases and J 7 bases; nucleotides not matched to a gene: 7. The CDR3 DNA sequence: TGTGCCAGCAGCCATATCCGGCTAGCGGGGAATGAGCAGTTCTTC. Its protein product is CASSHIRLAGNEQFF.

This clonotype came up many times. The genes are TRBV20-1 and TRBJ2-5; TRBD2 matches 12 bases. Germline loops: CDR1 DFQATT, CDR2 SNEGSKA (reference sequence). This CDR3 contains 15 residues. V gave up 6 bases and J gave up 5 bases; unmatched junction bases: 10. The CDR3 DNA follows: TGCAGTGCAAATGGACTAGCGGGGTCTTGGGAGACCCAGTACTTC. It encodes CSANGLAGSWETQYF.

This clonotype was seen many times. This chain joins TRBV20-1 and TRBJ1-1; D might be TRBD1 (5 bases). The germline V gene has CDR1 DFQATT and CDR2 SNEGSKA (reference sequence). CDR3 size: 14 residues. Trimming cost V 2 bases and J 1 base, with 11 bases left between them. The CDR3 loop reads CSARSGGPNTEAFF. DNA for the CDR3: TGCAGTGCTAGATCGGGGGGACCGAACACTGAAGCTTTCTTT.

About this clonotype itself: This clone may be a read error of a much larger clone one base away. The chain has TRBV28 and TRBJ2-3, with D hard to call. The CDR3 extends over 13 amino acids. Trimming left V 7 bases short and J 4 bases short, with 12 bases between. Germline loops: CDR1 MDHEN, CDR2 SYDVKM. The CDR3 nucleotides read TGTGCCAGCACCCTTAAGGGTCCAGATACGCAGTATTTT. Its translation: CASTLKGPDTQYF.

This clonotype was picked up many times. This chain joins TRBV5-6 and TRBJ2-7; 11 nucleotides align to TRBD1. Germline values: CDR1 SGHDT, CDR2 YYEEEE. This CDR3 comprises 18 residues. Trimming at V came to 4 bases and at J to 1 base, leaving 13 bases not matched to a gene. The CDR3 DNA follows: TGTGCCAGCAGCATCACCCGCGGACAGGGGGCGAGTTCCTACGAGCAGTACTTC. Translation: CASSITRGQGASSYEQYF. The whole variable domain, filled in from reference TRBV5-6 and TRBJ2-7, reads DAGVTQSPTHLIKTRGQQVTLRCSPKSGHDTVSWYQQALGQGPQFIFQYYEEEERQRGNFPDRFSGHQFPNYSSELNVNALLLGDSALYLCASSITRGQGASSYEQYFGPGTRLTVT.

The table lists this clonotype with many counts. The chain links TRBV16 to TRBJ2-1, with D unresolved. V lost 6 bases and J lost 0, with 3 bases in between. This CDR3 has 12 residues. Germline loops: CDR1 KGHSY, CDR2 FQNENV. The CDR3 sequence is CASRNSYNEQFF. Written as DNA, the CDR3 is TGTGCCAGCAGAAACTCCTACAATGAGCAGTTCTTC.

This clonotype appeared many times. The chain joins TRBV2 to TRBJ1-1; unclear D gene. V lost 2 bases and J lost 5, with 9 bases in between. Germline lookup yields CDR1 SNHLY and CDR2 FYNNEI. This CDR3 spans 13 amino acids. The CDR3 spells CASSEQVGTEAFF. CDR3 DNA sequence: TGTGCCAGCAGTGAACAGGTTGGGACTGAAGCTTTCTTT.

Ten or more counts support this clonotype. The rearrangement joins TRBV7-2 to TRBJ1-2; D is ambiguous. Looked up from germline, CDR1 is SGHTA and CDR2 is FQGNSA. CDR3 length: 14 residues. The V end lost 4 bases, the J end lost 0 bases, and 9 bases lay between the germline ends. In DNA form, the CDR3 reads TGTGCCAGCAGCTCCCCGCCAGCTAACTATGGCTACACCTTC. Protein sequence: CASSSPPANYGYTF.

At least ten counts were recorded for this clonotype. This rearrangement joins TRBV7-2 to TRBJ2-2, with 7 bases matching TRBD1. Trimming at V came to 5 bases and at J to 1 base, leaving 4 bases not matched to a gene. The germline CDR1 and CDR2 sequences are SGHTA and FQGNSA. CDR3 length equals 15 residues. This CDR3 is CASSKWTGNTGELFF. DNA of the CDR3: TGTGCCAGCAGCAAATGGACAGGGAACACCGGGGAGCTGTTTTTT.

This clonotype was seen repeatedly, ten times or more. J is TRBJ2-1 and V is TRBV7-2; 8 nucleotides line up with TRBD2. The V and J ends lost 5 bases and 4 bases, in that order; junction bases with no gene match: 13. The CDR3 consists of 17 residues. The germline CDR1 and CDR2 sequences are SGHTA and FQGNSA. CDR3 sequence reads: CASSPNGAGGPYNEQFF. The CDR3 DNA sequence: TGTGCCAGCAGCCCTAATGGGGCGGGGGGCCCTTACAATGAGCAGTTCTTC.

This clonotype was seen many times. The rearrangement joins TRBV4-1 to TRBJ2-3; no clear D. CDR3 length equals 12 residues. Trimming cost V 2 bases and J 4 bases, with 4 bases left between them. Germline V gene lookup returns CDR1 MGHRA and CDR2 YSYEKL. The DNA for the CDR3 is TGCGCCAGCAGCCAAACACCAGATACGCAGTATTTT. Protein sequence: CASSQTPDTQYF.

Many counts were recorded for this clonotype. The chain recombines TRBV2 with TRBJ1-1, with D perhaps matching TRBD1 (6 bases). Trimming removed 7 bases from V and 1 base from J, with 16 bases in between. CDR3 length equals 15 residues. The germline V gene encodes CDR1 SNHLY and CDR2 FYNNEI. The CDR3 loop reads CASIIAGTSNTEAFF. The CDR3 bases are TGTGCCAGCATTATAGCCGGGACATCGAACACTGAAGCTTTCTTT.

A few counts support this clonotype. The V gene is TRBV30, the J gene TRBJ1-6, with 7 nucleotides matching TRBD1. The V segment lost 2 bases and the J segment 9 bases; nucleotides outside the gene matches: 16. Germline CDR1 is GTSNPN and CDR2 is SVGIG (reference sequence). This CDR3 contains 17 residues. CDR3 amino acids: CAWSSLDREGGGSPLHF. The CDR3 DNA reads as TGTGCCTGGAGTTCGCTCGACAGGGAGGGCGGAGGTTCACCCCTCCACTTT. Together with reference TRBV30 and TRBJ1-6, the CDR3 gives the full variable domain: SQTIHQWPATLVQPVGSPLSLECTVEGTSNPNLYWYRQAAGRGLQLLFYSVGIGQISSEVPQNLSASRPQDRQFILSSKKLLLSDSGFYLCAWSSLDREGGGSPLHFGNGTRLTVT.

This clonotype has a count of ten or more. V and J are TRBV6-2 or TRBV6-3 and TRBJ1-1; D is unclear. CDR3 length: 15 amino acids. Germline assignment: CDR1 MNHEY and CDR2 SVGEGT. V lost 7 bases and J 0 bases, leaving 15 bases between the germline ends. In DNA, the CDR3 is TGTGCCAGCAAAACGAACCGGGCCATGAACACTGAAGCTTTCTTT. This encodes CASKTNRAMNTEAFF.

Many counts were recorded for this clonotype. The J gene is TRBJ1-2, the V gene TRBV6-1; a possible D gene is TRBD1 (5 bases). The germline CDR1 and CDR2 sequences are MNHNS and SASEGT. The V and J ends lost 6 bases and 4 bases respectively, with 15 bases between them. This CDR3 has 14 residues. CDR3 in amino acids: CASRDRDLRYGYTF. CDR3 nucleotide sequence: TGTGCCAGCAGGGACCGGGACCTTCGCTATGGCTACACCTTC.

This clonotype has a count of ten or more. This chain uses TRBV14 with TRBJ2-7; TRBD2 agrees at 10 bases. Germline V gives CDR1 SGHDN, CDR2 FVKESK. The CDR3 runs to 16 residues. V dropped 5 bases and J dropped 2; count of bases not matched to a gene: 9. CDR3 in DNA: TGTGCCAGCAGCAACTCTAGCGGGAGCTCACCCTACGAGCAGTACTTC. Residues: CASSNSSGSSPYEQYF.

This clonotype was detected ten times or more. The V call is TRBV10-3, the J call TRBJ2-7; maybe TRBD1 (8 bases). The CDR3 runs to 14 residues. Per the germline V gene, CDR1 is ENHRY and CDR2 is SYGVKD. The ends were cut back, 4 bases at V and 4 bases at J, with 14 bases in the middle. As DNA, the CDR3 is TGTGCCATCAGTGTCGGACAGGGAGGGTACGAGCAGTACTTC. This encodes CAISVGQGGYEQYF.

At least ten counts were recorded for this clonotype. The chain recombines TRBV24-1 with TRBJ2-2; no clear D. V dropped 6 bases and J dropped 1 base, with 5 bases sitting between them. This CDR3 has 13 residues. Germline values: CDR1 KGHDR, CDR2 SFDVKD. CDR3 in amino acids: CATSMMNTGELFF. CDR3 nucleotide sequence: TGTGCCACCAGTATGATGAACACCGGGGAGCTGTTTTTT.